This passage covers 4 T cell receptor beta chains from one sample sequenced in a study of blood T cell repertoires in COVID-19. The data were produced by immunoSEQ multiplex PCR, yet TCRdb's version contains in-frame clones alone and is incomplete. Of roughly 120,000 clones in the sample, 70% to 90% are singletons; the top ten hold 3.4%. Material for sequencing was peripheral blood. These receptors came from a man aged 35 to 55 with acute or convalescent COVID-19.

This chain links TRBV23-1 with TRBJ2-7; 7 bases match TRBD1. TRBV23-1 has ORF status, its function being uncertain. The CDR3 runs to 15 residues. Germline trimming cut 6 bases from V and 2 bases from J; bases unmatched to any gene: 10. The CDR3 loop is CASSLSGTAPYEQYF. Written as DNA, the CDR3 is TGCGCCAGCAGCTTGTCCGGGACAGCACCCTACGAGCAGTACTTC.

This clone has more than one count but fewer than ten. The J gene is TRBJ2-2, the V gene TRBV7-7; D might be TRBD2 (6 bases). This CDR3 is built from 17 residues. CDR1 SSHAT and CDR2 FNYEAQ come from the germline V gene (reference sequence). Deletions cut 1 base from V and 4 bases from J, with 16 bases between. The CDR3 region has the DNA TGTGCCAGCAGCTTAGGCACCGGGGGATTTGGCACCGGGGAGCTGTTTTTT. The encoded protein is CASSLGTGGFGTGELFF.

The genes are TRBV9 and TRBJ2-1; D uncertain. The CDR3 length is 14 residues. V was shortened by 0 bases and J by 5 bases, with 9 bases between the two germline ends. In germline, CDR1 is SGDLS, CDR2 YYNGEE. The CDR3 protein is CASSVVPSDNEQFF. CDR3 DNA sequence: TGTGCCAGCAGCGTAGTTCCTAGTGACAATGAGCAGTTCTTC.

The chain combines TRBV6-1 with TRBJ1-1, with 10 bases aligning to TRBD1. The CDR3 spans 14 residues. V was pared by 5 bases and J by 12 bases, with 12 bases of the junction left unmatched. CDR1 and CDR2 from the germline V gene are MNHNS and SASEGT. This CDR3 is CASSLTGGAIGTFF. The CDR3 DNA reads as TGTGCCAGCAGTTTGACAGGGGGCGCGATCGGAACTTTCTTT.